Presented here are 31 T cell receptor beta chains from one specimen sequenced in a study of blood T cell repertoires in COVID-19. The assay was immunoSEQ multiplex PCR, and TCRdb's table has in-frame clones only and misses some. The sample contains tens of thousands of clones, 80% to 90% of which appear only once. Sequencing input: peripheral blood. These receptors came from an older woman with acute or convalescent COVID-19.

The chain employs TRBV25-1 and TRBJ1-4, with TRBD1 identical over 7 bases. This CDR3 spans 16 amino acids. The V gene's germline CDR1 is MGHDK and CDR2 SYGVNS. V shed 5 bases and J 7 bases; nucleotides not matched to a gene: 13. The CDR3 DNA reads as TGTGCCAGCAGTACCCACAGGGGAAAGGGCGCTGAAAAACTGTTTTTT. Amino acid sequence: CASSTHRGKGAEKLFF.

The chain links TRBV6-5 to TRBJ2-2, with a weak D call TRBD1 (5 bases). This CDR3 is 15 amino acids long. CDR1 is MNHEY and CDR2 is SVGAGI in the germline V gene. Trimming cost V 5 bases and J 4 bases, with 14 bases left between them. Here the CDR3 DNA reads TGTGCCAGCAGTCTCGACAGACTCCCCACCGGGGAGCTGTTTTTT. Amino acids: CASSLDRLPTGELFF.

The gene calls are TRBV21-1 and TRBJ1-2; TRBD1 is the table's D call, not checked against the DNA. TRBV21-1 is a pseudogene segment. The CDR3 loop spans 15 amino acids. The DNA of the CDR3 is TGTGCCAGCAGCATCCATAGGACAGAAAACTATGGCTACACCTTC. Translated, it gives CASSIHRTENYGYTF.

V usage is TRBV7-9 and J usage is TRBJ1-6; possibly TRBD1 for D (5 bases). Trimming removed 5 bases at V and 6 bases at J, with 11 bases between. This CDR3 is built from 14 residues. CDR1 and CDR2 from the germline V gene are SEHNR and FQNEAQ (reference sequence). CDR3 sequence (DNA): TGTGCCAGCAGCAGTCTTGACAGTAATTCACCCCTCCACTTT. It translates to CASSSLDSNSPLHF.

This clone was recorded once. The chain uses TRBV11-2 and TRBJ2-3; TRBD1 aligns across 7 bases. CDR1 and CDR2 from the germline V gene are SGHAT and FQNNGV. CDR3 length: 12 amino acids. The V segment lost 1 base and the J segment 11 bases; nucleotides outside the gene matches: 3. The CDR3 is CASSLGQGRQYF. CDR3 coding DNA: TGTGCCAGCAGCTTAGGACAGGGTCGGCAGTATTTT.

V usage is TRBV13 and J usage is TRBJ2-5, with 11 positions matching TRBD2. Germline CDR1 and CDR2: PRHDT and FYEKMQ (reference sequence). This CDR3 has 18 residues. V gave up 5 bases and J gave up 5 bases; unmatched junction bases: 16. CDR3 sequence: CASSQLLASGGSFETQYF. DNA for the CDR3: TGTGCCAGCAGCCAACTACTAGCTAGCGGGGGGTCATTCGAGACCCAGTACTTC.

This clone has just a few counts. The rearrangement uses TRBV5-1 and TRBJ2-7; TRBD1 is a possible D gene (7 bases). With 3 bases removed from V and 4 bases from J, the gap between germline ends came to 14 bases. CDR1 is SGHRS and CDR2 is YFSETQ in the germline V gene. CDR3 length equals 14 residues. DNA for the CDR3: TGCGCCAGCAGCTGGGGGGACAGAAGTTACGAGCAGTACGTC. Protein sequence: CASSWGDRSYEQYV.

J is TRBJ1-6 and V is TRBV7-3; D ambiguous. This CDR3 region has 14 residues. Germline V gene lookup returns CDR1 SGHTA and CDR2 FQGTGA. The V end was cut by 1 base, the J end by 8 bases, with 9 bases between. DNA for the CDR3: TGTGCCAGCAGCTTAAACGGGTGGGATTCACCCCTCCACTTT. This encodes CASSLNGWDSPLHF.

This clone occurred a few times. The rearrangement links TRBV20-1 to TRBJ1-2; D is uncertain. CDR3 length: 11 residues. Deletions cut 6 bases from V and 5 bases from J, with 10 bases between. Per the germline V gene, CDR1 is DFQATT and CDR2 is SNEGSKA (reference sequence). CDR3: CSAEGLYGYTF. The DNA of the CDR3 is TGCAGTGCCGAGGGCCTATATGGCTACACCTTC.

The chain has TRBV5-4 and TRBJ2-2; D might be TRBD1 (6 bases). V was cut by 2 bases and J by 5 bases, with 13 bases left in between. The CDR3 runs to 15 residues. Germline V gene lookup returns CDR1 SGHNT and CDR2 YYREEE (reference sequence). CDR3 nucleotide sequence: TGTGCCAGCAGCTTTGGGACATTTTTTACCGGGGAGCTGTTTTTT. This sequence encodes CASSFGTFFTGELFF.

V gene TRBV4-1 combines with J gene TRBJ1-1; no reliable D call. The V end lost 3 bases, the J end lost 7 bases, and 6 bases lay between the germline ends. Germline loops: CDR1 MGHRA, CDR2 YSYEKL. The CDR3 loop spans 11 amino acids. The CDR3 sequence: CASSQEGEAFF. DNA for the CDR3: TGCGCCAGCAGCCAGGAGGGTGAAGCTTTCTTT.

The V gene is TRBV10-3, the J gene TRBJ1-3; TRBD1 might be the D (6 bases). V was pared by 5 bases and J by 2 bases, with 22 bases between. Germline CDR1 ENHRY, CDR2 SYGVKD. CDR3 length: 18 amino acids. CDR3 protein: CAISSANQGSVAGNTIYF. The CDR3 DNA reads as TGTGCCATCAGTTCCGCAAACCAGGGGTCGGTCGCTGGAAACACCATATATTTT.

The chain uses TRBV25-1 and TRBJ2-1, with D perhaps TRBD2 (5 bases). Trimming shortened V by 4 bases and J by 5 bases, and 24 bases separated the two germline ends. This CDR3 is 18 amino acids long. Germline V gives CDR1 MGHDK, CDR2 SYGVNS. For the CDR3, the DNA is TGTGCCAGCAGTGGCCTAGGGCTAGCTGATGCCATCAACAATGAGCAGTTCTTC. Encoded protein: CASSGLGLADAINNEQFF.

This clone was detected a few times. The chain carries TRBV12-3 or TRBV12-4 and TRBJ1-1; 8 bases align to TRBD1. The length of the CDR3 is 12 residues. V gave up 10 bases and J gave up 4 bases; unmatched junction bases: 5. The CDR3: CATGQGGTEAFF. As DNA, the CDR3 is TGTGCCACTGGACAGGGTGGCACTGAAGCTTTCTTT.

The chain recombines TRBV5-6 with TRBJ1-6; D is undetermined. CDR1 SGHDT and CDR2 YYEEEE come from the germline V gene. CDR3 size: 14 residues. Trimming shortened V by 0 bases and J by 4 bases, and 5 bases separated the two germline ends. The CDR3 bases are TGTGCCAGCAGCTTGGGCAGATATAATTCACCCCTCCACTTT. Translating it yields CASSLGRYNSPLHF.

The J gene is TRBJ1-5, the V gene TRBV19; 8 nucleotides line up with TRBD1. The CDR3 consists of 15 residues. With V trimmed by 8 bases and J by 0 bases, 6 bases remained unmatched. Germline CDR1 is LNHDA and CDR2 is SQIVND (reference sequence). As DNA, the CDR3 is TGTGCCAGTGATCCGGGACAGGTTAGCAATCAGCCCCAGCATTTT. It is translated as CASDPGQVSNQPQHF.

This clone has only one observation. The chain carries TRBV6-1 and TRBJ1-1, with D unclear. The CDR3 contains 13 residues. The germline V and J ends were trimmed by 2 bases and 2 bases, with 6 bases remaining between them. Germline V CDR1 and CDR2: MNHNS, SASEGT. In DNA form, the CDR3 reads TGTGCCAGCAGTGAACTAGTTAACACTGAAGCTTTCTTT. Translation gives CASSELVNTEAFF.

The rearrangement uses TRBV3-1 (or the pseudogene TRBV3-2) and TRBJ2-1, with TRBD1 identical over 12 bases. V lost 0 bases and J lost 8; bases outside the gene matches: 2. Looked up from germline, CDR1 is LGHDT and CDR2 is YNNKEL (reference sequence). The CDR3 is 15 amino acids. The CDR3 region is CASSQDGTGGHEQFF. CDR3 DNA: TGTGCCAGCAGCCAAGATGGGACAGGGGGCCATGAGCAGTTCTTC.

The V gene is TRBV7-8, the J gene TRBJ2-5, with TRBD2 matching 9 bases. Unmatched junction bases numbered 4, after V lost 1 base and J lost 4 bases. The CDR3 is 15 residues long. Germline lookup yields CDR1 SGHVS and CDR2 FQNEAQ. The chain's CDR3 is CASSLGLAGRETQYF. The CDR3 coding sequence is TGTGCCAGCAGCTTAGGTCTAGCGGGGCGAGAGACCCAGTACTTC.

CDR3 DNA sequence: TGTGCCAGCTCACCGACAGAAACTAGCACAGATACGCAGTATTTT. Translated: CASSPTETSTDTQYF. V and J are TRBV18 and TRBJ2-3, with D perhaps TRBD1 (5 bases). V lost 3 bases to trimming and J lost 0 bases, with 10 bases between them. CDR1 is KGHSH and CDR2 is LQKENI in the germline V gene. This CDR3 comprises 15 residues.

This clone was recorded a few times. The rearrangement links TRBV21-1 to TRBJ1-3; no check of the table's D call, TRBD1, against the DNA was made. TRBV21-1 constitutes a pseudogene. This CDR3 has 18 amino acids. The CDR3 here is CASSKRSTGKARGNTIYF. CDR3 in DNA: TGTGCCAGCAGCAAAAGGTCCACAGGGAAGGCTAGGGGAAACACCATATATTTT.

This chain links TRBV28 with TRBJ2-7, with 7 positions matching TRBD1. V dropped 3 bases and J dropped 7; count of bases not matched to a gene: 9. Germline V gene data show CDR1 as MDHEN and CDR2 as SYDVKM. The CDR3 has 14 amino acids. CDR3 sequence reads: CASSFYRGQEEQYF. DNA for the CDR3: TGTGCCAGCAGTTTTTACAGGGGACAAGAGGAGCAGTACTTC.

The rearrangement joins TRBV18 to TRBJ2-4; D is perhaps TRBD1 (5 bases). From germline, CDR1 is KGHSH and CDR2 LQKENI. Trimming shortened V by 2 bases and J by 7 bases, and 15 bases separated the two germline ends. The length of the CDR3 is 15 residues. CDR3 nucleotides: TGTGCCAGCTCACCAAGGGGTTTCACGGAGAACATTCAGTACTTC. It encodes CASSPRGFTENIQYF.

The V call is TRBV27, the J call TRBJ1-6, with TRBD1 matching over 8 bases. Germline V gene data show CDR1 as MNHEY and CDR2 as SMNVEV (reference sequence). V was pared by 6 bases and J by 10 bases, with 14 bases of the junction left unmatched. This CDR3 has 16 amino acids. CDR3 in DNA: TGTGCCAGCAGCTCCGTCCGGGACAGGTCCCTCTCACCCCTCCACTTT. Translated, it gives CASSSVRDRSLSPLHF.

The chain uses TRBV10-3 and TRBJ2-7; possibly TRBD2 for D (5 bases). CDR3 length: 12 amino acids. CDR1 is ENHRY, CDR2 SYGVKD, per germline. V shed 6 bases and J shed 0 bases, with 6 bases lying between them. The CDR3 sequence is CAISRGSYEQYF. The CDR3 DNA sequence: TGTGCCATCAGCCGGGGCTCCTACGAGCAGTACTTC.

The rearrangement joins TRBV5-1 to TRBJ1-1, with TRBD1 as a possible D gene (5 bases). Trimming took off 4 bases at V and 0 bases at J, with 16 bases between the two ends. CDR1 SGHRS and CDR2 YFSETQ come from the germline V gene. The CDR3 consists of 16 residues. Written as DNA, the CDR3 is TGCGCCAGCAGCCCAAACCCAGGGTCCATGAACACTGAAGCTTTCTTT. Its translation is CASSPNPGSMNTEAFF. Filled out from reference TRBV5-1 and TRBJ1-1, the complete variable domain reads KAGVTQTPRYLIKTRGQQVTLSCSPISGHRSVSWYQQTPGQGLQFLFEYFSETQRNKGNFPGRFSGRQFSNSRSEMNVSTLELGDSALYLCASSPNPGSMNTEAFFGQGTRLTVV.

The rearrangement links TRBV11-2 to TRBJ2-3; the D gene is possibly TRBD2 (6 bases). Trimming took 1 base from V and 5 from J, leaving 13 bases between them. Per the germline V gene, CDR1 is SGHAT and CDR2 is FQNNGV. The CDR3 length is 15 residues. This chain's CDR3 is CASSLGLVGLDTQYF. The CDR3 DNA is TGTGCCAGCAGCTTAGGACTAGTCGGGTTAGATACGCAGTATTTT. The full variable domain, rest sourced from reference TRBV11-2 and TRBJ2-3, is EAGVAQSPRYKIIEKRQSVAFWCNPISGHATLYWYQQILGQGPKLLIQFQNNGVVDDSQLPKDRFSAERLKGVDSTLKIQPAKLEDSAVYLCASSLGLVGLDTQYFGPGTRLTVL.

This clone occurred once. The rearrangement uses TRBV7-9 and TRBJ1-1; 11 bases align to TRBD1. The CDR3 is 16 residues long. The V and J ends lost 6 bases and 0 bases, in that order; junction bases with no gene match: 6. Per germline, CDR1 SEHNR and CDR2 FQNEAQ (reference sequence). CDR3 protein: CASRVGQGGMNTEAFF. The CDR3 coding sequence is TGTGCCAGCAGGGTGGGACAGGGGGGTATGAACACTGAAGCTTTCTTT.

The chain combines TRBV18 with TRBJ1-1; D is possibly TRBD1 (6 bases). Between the trimmed V and J ends, which lost 3 bases and 5 bases, there was a span of 13 bases. Germline V gene sequence: CDR1 KGHSH, CDR2 LQKENI. This CDR3 is 14 amino acids long. The CDR3 region has the DNA TGTGCCAGCTCACCGGGGGGGGCGCGTACTGAAGCTTTCTTT. Encoded protein: CASSPGGARTEAFF.

V gene TRBV6-5 combines with J gene TRBJ1-4, with 8 bases aligning to TRBD1. Germline loops: CDR1 MNHEY, CDR2 SVGAGI. The CDR3 has 15 amino acids. The junction had 4 bases not matched to a gene; V was cut back by 6 bases and J by 1 base. The CDR3 sequence is CASSIQGVTNEKLFF. The DNA of the CDR3 is TGTGCCAGCAGCATACAGGGGGTAACTAATGAAAAACTGTTTTTT.

This chain uses TRBV5-1 with TRBJ1-6; tentative D call: TRBD1 (5 bases). The CDR3 is 16 amino acids. Deletions cut 0 bases from V and 7 bases from J, with 14 bases between. In germline, CDR1 is SGHRS, CDR2 YFSETQ. As DNA, the CDR3 is TGCGCCAGCAGCTTGGAGGCAGGGTATGAGAATTCACCCCTCCACTTT. Translating gives CASSLEAGYENSPLHF.